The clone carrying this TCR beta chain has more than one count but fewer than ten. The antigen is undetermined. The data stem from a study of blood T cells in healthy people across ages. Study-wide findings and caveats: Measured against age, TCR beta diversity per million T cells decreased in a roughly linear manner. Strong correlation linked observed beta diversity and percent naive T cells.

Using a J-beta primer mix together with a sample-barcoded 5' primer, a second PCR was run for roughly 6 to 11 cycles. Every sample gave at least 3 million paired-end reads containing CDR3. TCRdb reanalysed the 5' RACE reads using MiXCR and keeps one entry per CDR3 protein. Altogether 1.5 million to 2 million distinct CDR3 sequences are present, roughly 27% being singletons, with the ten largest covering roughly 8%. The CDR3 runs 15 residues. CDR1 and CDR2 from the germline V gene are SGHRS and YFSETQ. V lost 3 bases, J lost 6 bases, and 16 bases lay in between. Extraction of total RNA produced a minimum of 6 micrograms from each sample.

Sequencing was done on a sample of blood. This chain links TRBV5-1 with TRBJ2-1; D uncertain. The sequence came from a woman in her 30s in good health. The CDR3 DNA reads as TGCGCCAGCAGCTACCGGGCCCCGAGGAGCAATGAGCAGTTCTTC. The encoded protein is CASSYRAPRSNEQFF.